The next 32 T cell receptor beta chains were all read from a single sample in a study of CD8+ T cells in alopecia areata. After isolation, RNA underwent reverse transcription to generate cDNA as the sequencing template. Method: immunoSEQ multiplex PCR; TCRdb's copy keeps in-frame clones and lacks some. The data hold about 210,000 clones, with approximately 67% observed a single time. Treatment described: oral pan-JAK inhibitor, 5-10 mg twice daily. The sample consisted of CD4+ T cells sorted from blood, taken at roughly week 45, from a patient treated with tofacitinib. The receptors stem from a human donor with alopecia areata.

In its sample, this clone was seen a few times. Its ends do not fully match the called genes, so a read error is possible. The V and J genes are TRBV20-1 and TRBJ1-4; no clear D gene. CDR3 length: 9 residues. Germline V gene lookup returns CDR1 DFQATT and CDR2 SNEGSKA (reference sequence). CDR3 in amino acids: CSAKEKLFF. CDR3 coding DNA: TGCAGTGCTAAGGAAAAACTGTTTTTT.

The V and J genes are TRBV28 and TRBJ2-2; D gene ambiguous. This CDR3 has 12 residues. Trimming took off 6 bases at V and 5 bases at J, with 7 bases between the two ends. The germline V gene encodes CDR1 MDHEN and CDR2 SYDVKM. The CDR3 reads CASRFLTGELFF. Here the CDR3 DNA reads TGTGCCAGCAGATTTCTTACCGGGGAGCTGTTTTTT.

The chain is built from TRBV29-1 and TRBJ1-1; D is perhaps TRBD1 (5 bases). The V and J ends lost 6 bases and 4 bases respectively, with 12 bases between them. The CDR3 has 12 amino acids. Per the germline V gene, CDR1 is SQVTM and CDR2 is ANQGSEA. CDR3 in amino acids: CSVTGAVTEAFF. The CDR3 DNA reads as TGCAGCGTAACCGGGGCTGTCACTGAAGCTTTCTTT.

The V call is TRBV6-6, the J call TRBJ1-4; weak D call: TRBD1 (5 bases). V shed 7 bases and J shed 5 bases, with 8 bases lying between them. This CDR3 spans 12 amino acids. CDR1 is MNHNY, CDR2 SVGAGI, per germline (reference sequence). The DNA for the CDR3 is TGTGCCAGCACCCCAGGGAATGAAAAACTGTTTTTT. Translating it yields CASTPGNEKLFF.

The gene calls are TRBV5-4 and TRBJ2-5; tentatively, D is TRBD2 (5 bases). V shed 1 base and J shed 5 bases, with 6 bases lying between them. This CDR3 is built from 12 residues. Germline V gene lookup returns CDR1 SGHNT and CDR2 YYREEE (reference sequence). The CDR3 nucleotides read TGTGCCAGCAGCTTGTCGGGGGAGACCCAGTACTTC. This encodes CASSLSGETQYF. Variable domain in full (rest from reference TRBV5-4 and TRBJ2-5): ETGVTQSPTHLIKTRGQQVTLRCSSQSGHNTVSWYQQALGQGPQFIFQYYREEENGRGNFPPRFSGLQFPNYSSELNVNALELDDSALYLCASSLSGETQYFGPGTRLLVL.

This clone was detected a few times. The chain couples TRBV2 to TRBJ1-6; TRBD1 agrees at 10 bases. J lost 9 bases, V lost 2 bases, and 4 bases had no gene match. The CDR3 spans 15 residues. Germline V gene data show CDR1 as SNHLY and CDR2 as FYNNEI. The DNA for the CDR3 is TGTGCCAGCAGTGAAATGGGACAGGGGCGTTCACCCCTCCACTTT. Its protein is CASSEMGQGRSPLHF.

This clone was observed a single time. V is TRBV4-3 and J is TRBJ1-2; TRBD1 is a possible D gene (6 bases). Germline-derived CDR1 and CDR2 are LGHNA and YSLEER. The CDR3 runs to 14 residues. Trimming removed 3 bases from V and 1 base from J, with 9 bases in between. The DNA for the CDR3 is TGCGCCAGCAGCCATCAGGACAGTAACTATGGCTACACCTTC. Encoded protein: CASSHQDSNYGYTF.

This clone appeared a few times. The genes are TRBV30 and TRBJ2-3, with D maybe TRBD2 (7 bases). CDR1 is GTSNPN, CDR2 SVGIG, per germline (reference sequence). Trimming removed 2 bases at V and 0 bases at J, with 18 bases between. The CDR3 spans 17 residues. CDR3 amino acids: CAWSLGGPGPSTDTQYF. CDR3 in DNA: TGTGCCTGGAGTCTCGGGGGGCCCGGCCCTAGCACAGATACGCAGTATTTT.

The gene calls are TRBV29-1 and TRBJ2-1; 7 nucleotides align to TRBD1. CDR1 SQVTM and CDR2 ANQGSEA come from the germline V gene. After removal of 7 bases from V and 6 bases from J, the junction contained 6 bases not matched to a gene. CDR3 length: 12 residues. The CDR3 DNA sequence: TGCAGCGGGAAGACAGGGTCCAATGAGCAGTTCTTC. Protein product: CSGKTGSNEQFF.

This sequence joins TRBV6-1 and TRBJ2-5; D assignment may be TRBD1 or TRBD2 (6 bases each). The V end was cut by 7 bases, the J end by 5 bases, with 14 bases between. The germline gives CDR1 MNHNS, CDR2 SASEGT. This CDR3 is 13 amino acids long. As DNA, the CDR3 is TGTGCCAGCAAGGAGGGGCAGGGGGAGACCCAGTACTTC. This sequence encodes CASKEGQGETQYF.

This clone occurred a few times. The chain recombines TRBV10-3 with TRBJ2-3; 11 positions match TRBD2. The CDR3 sequence is 14 residues long. Per germline, CDR1 ENHRY and CDR2 SYGVKD. The V segment lost 11 bases and the J segment 3 bases; nucleotides outside the gene matches: 7. The DNA for the CDR3 is TGTGCCGTTAGCGGGGGGGGCCAGACAGATACGCAGTATTTT. Translated: CAVSGGGQTDTQYF.

This clone was picked up a small number of times. The gene calls are TRBV7-2 and TRBJ1-5; D unclear. The CDR3 has 14 residues. Trimming stripped 6 bases from V and 7 bases from J, with 16 bases between. Looked up from germline, CDR1 is SGHTA and CDR2 is FQGNSA. This chain's CDR3 is CASSQDGSDQPQHF. DNA of the CDR3: TGTGCCAGCAGTCAGGATGGCAGCGACCAGCCCCAGCATTTT. Together with reference TRBV7-2 and TRBJ1-5, the CDR3 gives the full variable domain: GAGVSQSPSNKVTEKGKDVELRCDPISGHTALYWYRQSLGQGLEFLIYFQGNSAPDKSGLPSDRFSAERTGGSVSTLTIQRTQQEDSAVYLCASSQDGSDQPQHFGDGTRLSIL.

The chain has TRBV6-1 and TRBJ2-3; TRBD2 aligns across 9 bases. This CDR3 comprises 17 residues. Trimming at V came to 4 bases and at J to 0 bases, leaving 8 bases not matched to a gene. Germline V gene data show CDR1 as MNHNS and CDR2 as SASEGT. CDR3 protein: CASSVKRGAPSTDTQYF. In nucleotides, the CDR3 is TGTGCCAGCAGTGTGAAGCGGGGGGCCCCTAGCACAGATACGCAGTATTTT.

The V call is TRBV7-2, the J call TRBJ1-2; D perhaps matches TRBD1 (6 bases). The CDR3 length is 14 residues. V shed 4 bases and J shed 3 bases, with 12 bases lying between them. The V gene's germline CDR1 is SGHTA and CDR2 FQGNSA. The CDR3 sequence is CASSSPTGHYGYTF. In DNA, the CDR3 is TGTGCCAGCAGCTCGCCCACAGGGCACTATGGCTACACCTTC.

The J gene is TRBJ2-3, the V gene TRBV7-3; perhaps TRBD1 as D (5 bases). Germline-derived CDR1 and CDR2 are SGHTA and FQGTGA. The CDR3 is 14 residues long. V gave up 3 bases and J gave up 0 bases, with 7 bases separating them. As DNA, the CDR3 is TGTGCCAGCAGCTTGACAGAGAGCACAGATACGCAGTATTTT. Translating gives CASSLTESTDTQYF.

This clone came up a few times. The chain joins TRBV7-2 to TRBJ1-5; D is perhaps TRBD1 (5 bases). CDR1 is SGHTA and CDR2 is FQGNSA in the germline V gene. This CDR3 is 15 amino acids long. V dropped 5 bases and J dropped 9 bases, with 20 bases sitting between them. For the CDR3, the DNA is TGTGCCAGCAGCCGAGGTGGGACCGGGGGTAGGCCCCAGCATTTT. This gives the protein CASSRGGTGGRPQHF.

J is TRBJ2-3 and V is TRBV5-1, with D uncertain. From germline, CDR1 is SGHRS and CDR2 YFSETQ. The CDR3 consists of 13 residues. Trimming removed 4 bases from V and 1 base from J, with 7 bases in between. In nucleotides, the CDR3 is TGCGCCAGCAGCCCTCTCCGCACAGATACGCAGTATTTT. Its protein is CASSPLRTDTQYF.

The rearrangement joins TRBV7-9 to TRBJ2-1; D is uncertain. V was clipped by 2 bases and J by 7 bases, with 9 bases between them. The length of the CDR3 is 13 residues. The germline gives CDR1 SEHNR, CDR2 FQNEAQ (reference sequence). The CDR3, as DNA: TGTGCCAGCAGCTTATCCCCGGATAATGAGCAGTTCTTC. Translated: CASSLSPDNEQFF.

Worth noting for this clone: The same CDR3 can be traced to other DNA sequences in this sample. This chain joins TRBV30 and TRBJ1-5, with D unresolved. V dropped 0 bases and J dropped 5 bases, with 8 bases sitting between them. Germline V gene lookup returns CDR1 GTSNPN and CDR2 SVGIG (reference sequence). The CDR3 has 13 amino acids. CDR3: CAWSVGLDQPQHF. The CDR3 DNA follows: TGTGCCTGGAGTGTAGGGTTAGATCAGCCCCAGCATTTT.

The chain recombines TRBV15 with TRBJ2-7, with a tentative D call TRBD1 (6 bases). Germline V lookup: CDR1 LNHNV, CDR2 YYDKDF (reference sequence). The V end was cut by 9 bases, the J end by 3 bases, with 15 bases between. The CDR3 totals 13 residues. CDR3 nucleotide sequence: TGTGCCACTCGTAGGGACAAAGACTACGAGCAGTACTTC. Its protein product is CATRRDKDYEQYF.

The table lists this clone with a few counts. This chain connects TRBV27 to TRBJ1-1; D is unresolved. Trimming cost V 3 bases and J 0 bases, with 8 bases left between them. This CDR3 is built from 14 residues. The germline gives CDR1 MNHEY, CDR2 SMNVEV (reference sequence). CDR3 DNA sequence: TGTGCCAGCAGTTTGAAGACTATGAACACTGAAGCTTTCTTT. Translated: CASSLKTMNTEAFF.

The chain has TRBV29-1 and TRBJ1-2; 7 bases fit TRBD1. Germline V gene data show CDR1 as SQVTM and CDR2 as ANQGSEA. The CDR3 consists of 14 residues. The V segment lost 1 base and the J segment 3 bases; nucleotides outside the gene matches: 5. In DNA form, the CDR3 reads TGCAGCGTTGAAGGGGCGACAGGGCACTATGGCTACACCTTC. This gives the protein CSVEGATGHYGYTF.

The CDR3 loop reads CAAGPLYRGRFHEQYF. CDR3 nucleotides: TGTGCCGCAGGCCCCTTATACAGGGGGCGGTTCCACGAGCAGTACTTC. The V call is TRBV27, the J call TRBJ2-7; 9 bases match TRBD1. V lost 11 bases and J lost 5; bases outside the gene matches: 19. The CDR3 spans 16 residues. CDR1 and CDR2 (germline): MNHEY, SMNVEV (reference sequence).

There are a few counts of this clone. This rearrangement joins TRBV29-1 to TRBJ1-1, with 7 bases aligning to TRBD1. The CDR3 extends over 18 amino acids. Germline values: CDR1 SQVTM, CDR2 ANQGSEA. V lost 6 bases to trimming and J lost 1 base; unmatched junction nucleotides: 20. The CDR3 region has the DNA TGCAGCGTCTCACCGCGATTCACAGGGGCTGGAGAGAACACTGAAGCTTTCTTT. Translation: CSVSPRFTGAGENTEAFF.

This chain joins TRBV4-1 and TRBJ2-3; the D gene is possibly TRBD2 (5 bases). Germline loops: CDR1 MGHRA, CDR2 YSYEKL. CDR3 size: 13 residues. Deletions cut 5 bases from V and 14 bases from J, with 20 bases between. CDR3 protein: CASSNGGYPAGYF. The CDR3 DNA sequence: TGCGCCAGCAGCAACGGTGGCTACCCCGCGGGGTATTTT.

The J gene is TRBJ1-2, the V gene TRBV29-1; D not resolved. With 7 bases removed from V and 6 bases from J, the gap between germline ends came to 21 bases. The CDR3 totals 14 residues. The germline CDR1 and CDR2 sequences are SQVTM and ANQGSEA. The CDR3 DNA reads TGCAGCGGTGGAGGTCTCCCAACTTGGGATGGCTACACCTTC. Translating it yields CSGGGLPTWDGYTF.

This clone has only one observation. This chain connects TRBV7-2 to TRBJ1-6; 7 bases match TRBD1. This CDR3 has 14 amino acids. From germline, CDR1 is SGHTA and CDR2 FQGNSA. With V trimmed by 5 bases and J by 8 bases, 6 bases remained unmatched. CDR3 sequence: CASSLGQPDSPLHF. The CDR3 region has the DNA TGTGCCAGCAGCCTGGGACAGCCGGATTCACCCCTCCACTTT.

The V call is TRBV10-3, the J call TRBJ2-1, with 10 bases fitting TRBD1. The CDR3 loop spans 15 amino acids. Germline CDR1 and CDR2: ENHRY and SYGVKD. J lost 5 bases, V lost 6 bases, and 7 bases had no gene match. CDR3 in DNA: TGTGCCATCAGATCCCGGGACAGGGGAGACAATGAGCAGTTCTTC. It specifies CAIRSRDRGDNEQFF.

V and J are TRBV30 and TRBJ2-7, with a weak D call TRBD2 (5 bases). Trimming removed 5 bases from V and 2 bases from J, with 10 bases in between. The CDR3 totals 12 residues. The germline gives CDR1 GTSNPN, CDR2 SVGIG (reference sequence). CDR3: CAWGGYAYEQYF. CDR3 nucleotide sequence: TGTGCCTGGGGAGGATACGCCTACGAGCAGTACTTC.

A few counts support this clone. The V gene is TRBV4-1, the J gene TRBJ2-1; tentative D call: TRBD1 (6 bases). CDR3 length equals 17 residues. CDR1 MGHRA and CDR2 YSYEKL come from the germline V gene. V lost 1 base and J lost 4, with 17 bases in between. CDR3 amino acids: CASSQGDGQKPYNEQFF. In DNA, the CDR3 is TGCGCCAGCAGCCAAGGAGATGGACAGAAACCTTACAATGAGCAGTTCTTC.

CDR3 region: CASSKERGGELFF. The CDR3 DNA sequence: TGTGCCAGCAGTAAGGAACGGGGCGGGGAGCTGTTTTTT. The rearrangement joins TRBV27 to TRBJ2-2; D is possibly TRBD2 (5 bases). Germline CDR1 reads MNHEY; CDR2 reads SMNVEV (reference sequence). The V and J ends lost 5 bases and 7 bases respectively, with 11 bases between them. The CDR3 is 13 amino acids.

The J gene is TRBJ2-5, the V gene TRBV25-1, with D perhaps TRBD1 (6 bases). V was shortened by 5 bases and J by 5 bases, with 27 bases between the two germline ends. The germline gives CDR1 MGHDK, CDR2 SYGVNS. There are 18 residues in the CDR3. Here the CDR3 reads CASSLNQNTGSWRETQYF. Here the CDR3 DNA reads TGTGCCAGCAGTCTAAATCAAAACACAGGGTCTTGGAGGGAGACCCAGTACTTC.